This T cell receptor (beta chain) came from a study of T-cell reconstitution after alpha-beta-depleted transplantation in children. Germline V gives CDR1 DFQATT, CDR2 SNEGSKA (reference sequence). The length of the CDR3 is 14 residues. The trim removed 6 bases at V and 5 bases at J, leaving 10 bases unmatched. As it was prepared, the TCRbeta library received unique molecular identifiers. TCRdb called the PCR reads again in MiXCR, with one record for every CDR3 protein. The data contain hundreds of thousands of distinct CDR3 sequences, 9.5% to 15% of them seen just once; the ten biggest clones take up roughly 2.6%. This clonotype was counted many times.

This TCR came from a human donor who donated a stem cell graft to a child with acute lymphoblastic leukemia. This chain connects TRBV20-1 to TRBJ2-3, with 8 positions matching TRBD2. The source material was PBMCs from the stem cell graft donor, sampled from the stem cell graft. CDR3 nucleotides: TGCAGTGCCAATCCACCGGGAGGGGTAGATACGCAGTATTTT. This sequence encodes CSANPPGGVDTQYF.